This is a list of T cell receptor beta chains from one sample in a study of blood T cell repertoires in COVID-19. Assay used: immunoSEQ multiplex PCR; TCRdb lists only in-frame clones, some missing. The sample has under 50,000 clones; over 85% are singletons. Specimen: peripheral blood. The receptors derive from a man aged 55 to 70 with COVID-19, enrolled during active disease. Both conserved end residues are part of each CDR3. A D gene is named only where the DNA matches it firmly. Clone size appears in some rows only: once, few, many, or a class for an expanded clone.

d_call | clone_size | j_call | v_call | cdr3_nt | cdr3_aa
NA | NA | TRBJ1-5 | TRBV28 | TGTGCCAGCACCCCCCCAGTAAGCAATCAGCCCCAGCATTTT | CASTPPVSNQPQHF
TRBD1 | NA | TRBJ1-1 | TRBV3-1/TRBV3-2 | TGTGCCAGCAGCCACAGACAGGGGGGACTGAACACTGAAGCTTTCTTT | CASSHRQGGLNTEAFF
NA | NA | TRBJ2-7 | TRBV10-3 | TGTGCCATCAGTGAGAGGGGTACAGGGTCTGGTTACGAGCAGTACTTC | CAISERGTGSGYEQYF
TRBD2 | NA | TRBJ2-7 | TRBV4-1 | TGCGCCAGCAGCCTGATAGGAGGGGCGGGAGAGACCTACGAGCAGTACTTC | CASSLIGGAGETYEQYF
TRBD1 | NA | TRBJ2-7 | TRBV6-2/TRBV6-3 | TGTGCCAGCAGTTGGGACAGGGGCTCCGGAAACGAGCAGTACTTC | CASSWDRGSGNEQYF
NA | NA | TRBJ1-1 | TRBV27 | TGTGCCAGCAGTTCCACTACGGTGAACACTGAAGCTTTCTTT | CASSSTTVNTEAFF
TRBD1 | NA | TRBJ1-2 | TRBV13 | TGTGCCAGCAGCTCGGGGGACAGGGGCTATGGCTACACCTTC | CASSSGDRGYGYTF
TRBD1 | NA | TRBJ1-3 | TRBV10-1 | TGCGCCAGCAGTGCCGGGACAGCCCGAAACACCATATATTTT | CASSAGTARNTIYF
TRBD2 | NA | TRBJ2-2 | TRBV5-4 | TGTGCCAGCAGCTCGGGACTAGTTCCCCTGGGATATGGCGGGGAGCTGTTTTTT | CASSSGLVPLGYGGELFF
TRBD1 | NA | TRBJ1-1 | TRBV29-1 | TGCAGCGTTGAAGATAACAGGGGGCCCACTGAAGCTTTCTTT | CSVEDNRGPTEAFF
TRBD1 | NA | TRBJ1-2 | TRBV3-1/TRBV3-2 | TGTGCCAGCAGCCAAGGGGCCCCCGGGACAGGGGGCACCTATGGCTACACCTTC | CASSQGAPGTGGTYGYTF
TRBD1 | once | TRBJ2-1 | TRBV29-1 | TGCAGCGTTGAAGATACCGGGACAGGATACTCCTACAATGAGCAGTTCTTC | CSVEDTGTGYSYNEQFF
NA | once | TRBJ1-5 | TRBV25-1 | TGTGCCAGCAGTGATCATAGCAATCAGCCCCAGCATTTT | CASSDHSNQPQHF
TRBD2 | NA | TRBJ2-6 | TRBV4-1 | TGCGCCAGCAGCCAAGGGCTAGCGGGGGTCAACTCTGGGGCCAACGTCCTGACTTTC | CASSQGLAGVNSGANVLTF
TRBD1 | NA | TRBJ1-5 | TRBV19 | TGTGCCAGTAGTAGCCTAGTTGGACAGGGGGTTAACGGCAATCAGCCCCAGCATTTT | CASSSLVGQGVNGNQPQHF
TRBD1 | NA | TRBJ2-2 | TRBV2 | TGTACCAGCAGTAGACAGGGGGGGAACACCGGGGAGCTGTTTTTT | CTSSRQGGNTGELFF
NA | NA | TRBJ2-7 | TRBV15 | TGTGCCACCTTAGCGGCGGGATCCTACGAGCAGTACTTC | CATLAAGSYEQYF
NA | NA | TRBJ1-2 | TRBV29-1 | TGCAGCGTTGAAACAACCTATGGCTACACCTTC | CSVETTYGYTF
TRBD1 | once | TRBJ1-2 | TRBV25-1 | TGTGCCAGCAGTGAATCGGGGCAGGGGGCGGACTATGGCTACACCTTC | CASSESGQGADYGYTF
NA | NA | TRBJ1-2 | TRBV12-3/TRBV12-4 | TGTGCCAGCAGTTTAAGCCCAAACTATGGCTACACCTTC | CASSLSPNYGYTF
TRBD1 | NA | TRBJ1-1 | TRBV11-2 | TGTGCCAGCAGCTCTCTACAGGGGACCGCTGAAGCTTTCTTT | CASSSLQGTAEAFF
NA | NA | TRBJ1-1 | TRBV19 | TGTGCCAGTAGCTATCTGCCGGGGATGAACACTGAAGCTTTCTTT | CASSYLPGMNTEAFF
NA | NA | TRBJ2-3 | TRBV30 | TGTGCCTGGAGTTCTTTCACAGATACGCAGTATTTT | CAWSSFTDTQYF
NA | NA | TRBJ2-3 | TRBV19 | TGTGCCAGTAGTATTCGGAGGGCTGGCACAGATACGCAGTATTTT | CASSIRRAGTDTQYF
TRBD1 | NA | TRBJ1-1 | TRBV7-9 | TGTGCCAGCAGTTCCTGGGACAGGGGACAGAACACTGAAGCTTTCTTT | CASSSWDRGQNTEAFF
TRBD1 | NA | TRBJ1-6 | TRBV6-2/TRBV6-3 | TGTGCCAGCAGCCAGGGGGAGTTTAATTCACCCCTCCACTTT | CASSQGEFNSPLHF
NA | NA | TRBJ1-5 | TRBV23-1 | TGCGCCAGCAGTCAATTCCTGGTGGGGACAATAAGCAATCAGCCCCAGCATTTT | CASSQFLVGTISNQPQHF
NA | NA | TRBJ1-2 | TRBV19 | TGTGCCAGTAGTACCCGGTTTGATCCGGGGGAGGGTAACTATGGCTACACCTTC | CASSTRFDPGEGNYGYTF
NA | NA | TRBJ1-4 | TRBV2 | TGTGCCAGCAGTGAAGCGGGAGCGCTCAATGAAAAACTGTTTTTT | CASSEAGALNEKLFF
NA | NA | TRBJ2-2 | TRBV18 | TGTGCCAGCTCACCGGACAACCTGAACACCGGGGAGCTGTTTTTT | CASSPDNLNTGELFF
NA | NA | TRBJ2-1 | TRBV9 | TGTGCCAGCAGCGTAGCAGGGGACAATGAGCAGTTCTTC | CASSVAGDNEQFF
NA | few | TRBJ1-6 | TRBV5-4 | TGTGCCAGCAGCTTGGGGCAGACGGGTGATAATTCACCCCTCCACTTT | CASSLGQTGDNSPLHF
NA | few | TRBJ1-3 | TRBV5-5 | TGTGCCAGCAGCTTGGGACAGCTCGGAAACACCATATATTTT | CASSLGQLGNTIYF
NA | NA | TRBJ2-2 | TRBV7-2 | TGTGCCAGCAGCTTCGGACTAAAGGGGGAGCTGTTTTTT | CASSFGLKGELFF
NA | NA | TRBJ1-1 | TRBV5-8 | TGTGCCAGCCCCGACTGGACTAAGAGGCAGGGTGAAACTAAGGGGGCTTTCTTT | CASPDWTKRQGETKGAFF
NA | NA | TRBJ2-2 | TRBV12-2 | TGTGCAAGTCGCTTAGTTGACAGGGAGTTCACCGGGGAGCTGTTTTTT | CASRLVDREFTGELFF
TRBD1 | once | TRBJ1-5 | TRBV7-9 | TGTGCCAGCAGCTTAGGGGACAGGGTTTCCAATCAGCCCCAGCATTTT | CASSLGDRVSNQPQHF
NA | once | TRBJ1-3 | TRBV5-4 | TGTGCCAGCAGCTTGGACAAAGGGGTCGGAAACACCATATATTTT | CASSLDKGVGNTIYF
TRBD1 | NA | TRBJ2-7 | TRBV5-1 | TGCGCCAGCAGCTTGGGAGGAAGGACAGGGCCCTACGAGCAGTACTTC | CASSLGGRTGPYEQYF
NA | NA | TRBJ2-7 | TRBV4-2 | TGTGCCAGCAGCCAAGTAGGAGGGAACTACGAGCAGTACTTC | CASSQVGGNYEQYF
TRBD1 | NA | TRBJ1-2 | TRBV5-1 | TGCGCCAGCAGCCTACCCTCGACAGGGTCCCATGGCTACACCTTC | CASSLPSTGSHGYTF
TRBD2 | NA | TRBJ2-7 | TRBV5-1 | TGCGCCAGCAGCTTGGTTGTAAGCGGGGGAGTCGAGCAGTACTTC | CASSLVVSGGVEQYF
NA | NA | TRBJ2-7 | TRBV18 | TGTGCCAGCTCATCGTGGACAACTGCCTCCTACGAGCAGTACTTC | CASSSWTTASYEQYF
NA | NA | TRBJ2-3 | TRBV6-6 | TGTGCCAGCAGTTGGAGCGGAACTAGCACAGATACGCAGTATTTT | CASSWSGTSTDTQYF
NA | NA | TRBJ1-2 | TRBV27 | TGTGCCAGCAGTTTCAGGATTAACTATGGCTACACCTTC | CASSFRINYGYTF
TRBD1 | NA | TRBJ1-4 | TRBV27 | TGTGCCAGCAGTTTATTGGGACAGGGGGCGTTAGGTGAAAAACTGTTTTTT | CASSLLGQGALGEKLFF
TRBD1 | NA | TRBJ1-6 | TRBV7-2 | TGTGCCAGCAGCTTAGGGACAGGGGGTGGCGGGACCCTCCACTTT | CASSLGTGGGGTLHF
TRBD1 | NA | TRBJ1-2 | TRBV19 | TGTGCCAGTAGTATGGGACAGTCCTATGGCTACACCTTC | CASSMGQSYGYTF
NA | NA | TRBJ2-3 | TRBV24-1 | TGTGCCACCAGTGACTCCCAAAGTGCGGTTCCGTTCACAGATACGCAGTATTTT | CATSDSQSAVPFTDTQYF
TRBD2 | NA | TRBJ2-3 | TRBV5-1 | TGCGCCAGCAGCTTGTACGACGGGGGGGAAGATACGCAGTATTTT | CASSLYDGGEDTQYF
NA | NA | TRBJ2-5 | TRBV7-2 | TGTGCCAGCAGCTTAGCTGGACAGAAAGAGACCCAGTACTTC | CASSLAGQKETQYF
NA | NA | TRBJ1-5 | TRBV18 | TGTGCCAGCTCACCGGGCGGGCCGTATAGCAATCAGCCCCAGCATTTT | CASSPGGPYSNQPQHF
NA | NA | TRBJ2-7 | TRBV21-1 | TGTGCCAGCAGCAAAGCTGCCCGGGGGGCAGGGGGCAACGAGCAGTACTTC | CASSKAARGAGGNEQYF
NA | NA | TRBJ1-2 | TRBV7-9 | TGTGCCAGCAGCGTATCCACAGGGCGTGGCTACACCTTC | CASSVSTGRGYTF
NA | NA | TRBJ2-2 | TRBV2 | TGTGCCAGCAGTGAAGACGGGAACACCGGGGAGCTGTTTTTT | CASSEDGNTGELFF
TRBD1 | NA | TRBJ2-2 | TRBV5-1 | TGCGCCAGCACCGGGACAGGGGGAAAGGCGGCGGAGCTGTTTTTT | CASTGTGGKAAELFF
NA | few | TRBJ2-7 | TRBV4-3 | TGCGCCAGCAGCCAAGTGACGGGAGAAGGGTACGAGCAGTACTTC | CASSQVTGEGYEQYF
TRBD1 | NA | TRBJ1-1 | TRBV19 | TGTGCCAGTAGTAGCCAATGGACAGGGAATAATGGAGCTTTCTTT | CASSSQWTGNNGAFF
NA | NA | TRBJ1-5 | TRBV21-1 | TGTGCCAGCCCAGAGAGGATTGTCCAGCCCCAGCATTTT | CASPERIVQPQHF
TRBD1 | NA | TRBJ1-5 | TRBV6-2/TRBV6-3 | TGTGCCAGCAGTTACACGGACAGGGGGCTTATGGCCCAGCATTTT | CASSYTDRGLMAQHF